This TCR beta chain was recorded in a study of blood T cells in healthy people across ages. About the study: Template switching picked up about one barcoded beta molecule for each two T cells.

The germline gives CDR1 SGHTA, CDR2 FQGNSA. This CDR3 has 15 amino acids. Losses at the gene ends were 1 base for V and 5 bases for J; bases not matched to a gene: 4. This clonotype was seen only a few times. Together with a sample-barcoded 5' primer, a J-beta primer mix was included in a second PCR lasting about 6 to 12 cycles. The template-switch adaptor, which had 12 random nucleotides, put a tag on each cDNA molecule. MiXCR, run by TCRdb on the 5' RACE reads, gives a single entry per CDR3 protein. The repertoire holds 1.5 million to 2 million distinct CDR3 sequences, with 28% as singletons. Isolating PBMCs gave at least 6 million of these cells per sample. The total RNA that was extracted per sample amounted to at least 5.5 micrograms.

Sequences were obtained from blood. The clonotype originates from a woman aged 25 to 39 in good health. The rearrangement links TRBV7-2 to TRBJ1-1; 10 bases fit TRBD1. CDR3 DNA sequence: TGTGCCAGCAGCTTAGAGAGACAGGGGGCAACTGAAGCTTTCTTT. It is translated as CASSLERQGATEAFF.